This T cell receptor beta chain emerged from a study of shared clonotypes between healthy human individuals. At the level of the study: Donors, aged 18 to 49, were a couple of women and a few men.

Overall study results and limits: Sharing of clonotypes among donors was expected to vary with sequencing depth. Sample collection involved blood only; tissue repertoires are likely different.

In the sorted-subset replicate PCRs, 150 to 200 ng DNA, around 30,000 T cell genomes, was used. Measured with immunoSEQ multiplex PCR; TCRdb has only the in-frame clones, and not every one. Among about 2 million clones listed, 90% to 95% were seen once. This CDR3 has 12 amino acids. Trimming shortened V by 2 bases and J by 11 bases, and 12 bases separated the two germline ends. Germline V gene lookup returns CDR1 MNHNY and CDR2 SVGAGI (reference sequence). This clone was found a few times. What it binds is not known. The rearrangement uses TRBV6-6 and TRBJ1-1, with D possibly TRBD1 on 6 matching bases. The sequence derives from a man between 18 and 29 years old in good health. Sequencing used naive CD4+ T cells sorted from blood. Described subset: CD45RA+ positively selected. The CDR3 here is CASSYEHRGAFF. The CDR3 bases are TGTGCCAGCAGTTACGAACATAGGGGGGCTTTCTTT.